This T cell receptor (beta chain) was sequenced in a study of T cell repertoires in cytomegalovirus infection. Turning to the study itself: Matching HLA type, along with CMV infection, was indicated by public TCR beta signatures.

TCRdb re-analysed the reads in MiXCR, keeping a single row per CDR3 protein. The table lists 50,000 or so distinct CDR3 sequences, approximately 22% of them singletons. On this clonotype: Its specificity is not known.

Germline CDR1 is SGHVT and CDR2 is SQSDAQ. Between the trimmed V and J ends, which lost 1 base and 4 bases, there was a span of 7 bases. The CDR3 spans 14 residues. Study-level results: Clonotypes of TCR beta that were HLA-C-restricted and CMV-specific dominated the ex vivo response.

This clonotype was sampled from a human donor in good health (CMV status not recorded). Some clones in this sample may be carry-over from other donors' samples. Material: PBMCs, sequenced either directly or after in vitro stimulation (not recorded which). The chain joins TRBV7-4 to TRBJ1-4; D uncertain. In DNA, the CDR3 is TGTGCCAGCAGCTTAGAAAGGGATAATGAAAAACTGTTTTTT. Translating gives CASSLERDNEKLFF.